This T cell receptor (beta chain) is from a study of cytomegalovirus exposure and HLA in healthy donors. The PCR contained 60 Vbeta and 13 Jbeta primers. The protocol was immunoSEQ multiplex PCR, while the TCRdb copy is restricted to in-frame clones and leaves out a portion. The sample holds 190,000 or so clones, 75% to 90% seen once. On this clone itself: Its antigen remains unknown.

V was pared by 5 bases and J by 9 bases, with 14 bases between. The CDR3 contains 13 residues. Germline V gene data show CDR1 as SGHAT and CDR2 as FQNNGV. Study results and limitations: TCR sequences were mostly rare, though some public TCRs occurred in many donors.

Material for sequencing was PBMCs. The rearrangement links TRBV11-2 to TRBJ2-1; maybe TRBD2 (6 bases). This TCR was recovered from a boy aged 10-17 years in good health and CMV-seronegative. The chain's CDR3 is CASSLGGTGEQFF. The CDR3 DNA is TGTGCCAGCAGCCTTGGGGGGACGGGTGAGCAGTTCTTC.